This record covers a single T cell receptor beta chain. The sample comes from a study of memory CD4+ T cells and cytomegalovirus serostatus. Assay used: immunoSEQ multiplex PCR; TCRdb lists only in-frame clones, some missing. The table includes tens of thousands of clones, about 70% detected once. The sort gate was single viable CD3+CD4+CD8-CD45RO+ cells for memory CD4+ T cells. Sample: memory CD4+ T cells from blood. This receptor was obtained from an adult in good health and CMV-seropositive.

CDR3 sequence reads: CASGQVEVGELFF. CDR3 nucleotide sequence: TGTGCCAGCGGACAGGTCGAAGTCGGGGAGCTGTTTTTT. The rearrangement links TRBV7-2 to TRBJ2-2; 7 nucleotides line up with TRBD1. CDR1 is SGHTA, CDR2 FQGNSA, per germline. The J segment lost 7 bases and the V segment lost 8 bases, leaving 7 bases of the junction unmatched. This CDR3 has 13 residues. The whole variable domain, remainder taken from reference TRBV7-2 and TRBJ2-2, is GAGVSQSPSNKVTEKGKDVELRCDPISGHTALYWYRQSLGQGLEFLIYFQGNSAPDKSGLPSDRFSAERTGGSVSTLTIQRTQQEDSAVYLCASGQVEVGELFFGEGSRLTVL.